Listed here are 29 T cell receptor beta chains from one sample, sequenced in a study of T-cell reconstitution after alpha-beta-depleted transplantation in children. A library of TCRbeta sequences, prepared with unique molecular identifiers, was generated. TCRdb passed the PCR reads through MiXCR, listing each CDR3 protein once. Altogether some 200,000 distinct CDR3 sequences are present, approximately 9.7% being singletons, with the ten largest covering around 5%. The starting material was PBMCs from the stem cell graft donor, obtained from the stem cell graft. The receptors were gathered from a human donor who donated a stem cell graft to a child with SCID.

This clonotype was detected only a few times. The chain is built from TRBV10-3 and TRBJ1-2; 11 bases agree with TRBD1. Germline trimming cut 6 bases from V and 7 bases from J; bases unmatched to any gene: 10. The CDR3 length is 15 residues. CDR1 is ENHRY and CDR2 is SYGVKD in the germline V gene. The CDR3 loop is CAIRMDRGRGGGYTF. DNA of the CDR3: TGTGCCATCAGGATGGACAGGGGGCGAGGAGGTGGCTACACCTTC.

This clonotype was detected ten times or more. CDR3 sequence (DNA): TGTGCCAGCTCTCACCGACAGGACTACAATGAGCAGTTCTTC. Its translation is CASSHRQDYNEQFF. The rearrangement uses TRBV18 and TRBJ2-1; tentative D call: TRBD1 (6 bases). The CDR3 runs 14 residues. V was clipped by 6 bases and J by 3 bases, with 12 bases between them. CDR1 is KGHSH, CDR2 LQKENI, per germline.

This clonotype was counted ten times or more. CDR3 amino acids: CASSGTGVDNEQFF. CDR3 bases: TGCGCCAGCAGTGGGACAGGCGTCGACAATGAGCAGTTCTTC. The V and J genes are TRBV5-1 and TRBJ2-1; 8 bases map to TRBD1. The germline gives CDR1 SGHRS, CDR2 YFSETQ. V shed 5 bases and J 5 bases; nucleotides not matched to a gene: 6. The CDR3 length is 14 residues.

This clonotype was detected many times. The chain has TRBV4-3 and TRBJ1-5; D is undetermined. V lost 0 bases to trimming and J lost 7 bases, with 7 bases between them. The CDR3 has 13 residues. Germline V gene lookup returns CDR1 LGHNA and CDR2 YSLEER. CDR3 nucleotide sequence: TGCGCCAGCAGCCAAGATCCCATACAGCCCCAGCATTTT. Its translation is CASSQDPIQPQHF.

As for this clonotype: A read error may produce the germline difference seen at one junction end. This rearrangement joins TRBV4-2 to TRBJ2-1; no firm D call. The CDR3 sequence is 15 residues long. Germline-derived CDR1 and CDR2 are LGHNA and YNFKEQ. CDR3 in DNA: TGTGCCAGCAGCCAAGGCCAGAGCTACTACAATGAGCAGCTCTTC. Its protein is CASSQGQSYYNEQLF.

This clonotype was picked up many times. V gene TRBV6-2 or TRBV6-3 combines with J gene TRBJ1-1, with D uncertain. The germline V gene encodes CDR1 MNHEY and CDR2 SVGEGT. The CDR3 is 14 residues long. V gave up 0 bases and J gave up 1 base, with 6 bases separating them. The CDR3 sequence: CASSYSYPNTEAFF. DNA of the CDR3: TGTGCCAGCAGTTACTCGTACCCGAACACTGAAGCTTTCTTT.

This clonotype was detected many times. The V call is TRBV20-1, the J call TRBJ2-3; TRBD2 aligns across 10 bases. This CDR3 region has 17 residues. CDR1 and CDR2 (germline): DFQATT, SNEGSKA (reference sequence). The trim removed 1 base at V and 1 base at J, leaving 8 bases unmatched. The chain's CDR3 is CSARGGTLAGGTDTQYF. Here the CDR3 DNA reads TGCAGTGCTAGAGGGGGGACGCTAGCGGGGGGCACAGATACGCAGTATTTT.

The sample holds many counts of this clonotype. J is TRBJ1-1 and V is TRBV15, with TRBD1 matching over 8 bases. The CDR3 runs to 17 residues. The germline V gene has CDR1 LNHNV and CDR2 YYDKDF (reference sequence). After removal of 1 base from V and 5 bases from J, the junction contained 12 bases not matched to a gene. In DNA form, the CDR3 reads TGTGCCACCAGCAGAGTTCGAGACAGGGGAATTATTACTGAAGCTTTCTTT. Translated, it gives CATSRVRDRGIITEAFF.

There are many counts of this clonotype. The rearrangement joins TRBV20-1 to TRBJ1-2; 9 bases agree with TRBD1. The germline V gene encodes CDR1 DFQATT and CDR2 SNEGSKA (reference sequence). With V trimmed by 3 bases and J by 8 bases, 13 bases remained unmatched. The CDR3 sequence is 15 residues long. CDR3 DNA sequence: TGCAGTGCTAGTGGAGAGGACAGGGGATCTTTGGGCTACACCTTC. Protein sequence: CSASGEDRGSLGYTF.

This clonotype was counted only a few times. V and J are TRBV18 and TRBJ1-2; 7 bases align to TRBD1. CDR3 length: 14 amino acids. Germline CDR1 reads KGHSH; CDR2 reads LQKENI. V lost 3 bases to trimming and J lost 6 bases; unmatched junction nucleotides: 7. In DNA form, the CDR3 reads TGTGCCAGCTCACCTACCGGGACAGAGAATGGCTACACCTTC. Protein: CASSPTGTENGYTF.

This clonotype was detected many times. The CDR3 sequence is CASSLEQAGGETQYF. CDR3 DNA sequence: TGCGCCAGCAGCTTGGAACAGGCGGGCGGAGAGACCCAGTACTTC. V gene TRBV5-1 combines with J gene TRBJ2-5; D tentatively reads TRBD1 or TRBD2 (5 bases each). V was shortened by 0 bases and J by 4 bases, with 13 bases between the two germline ends. The germline CDR1 and CDR2 sequences are SGHRS and YFSETQ. The CDR3 totals 15 residues.

This clonotype was recorded at least ten times. CDR3 region: CATSRDAGTSSYEQYF. CDR3 in DNA: TGTGCCACCAGCAGAGATGCCGGGACTAGCTCCTACGAGCAGTACTTC. The V gene is TRBV15, the J gene TRBJ2-7; TRBD2 aligns across 8 bases. In germline, CDR1 is LNHNV, CDR2 YYDKDF (reference sequence). With V trimmed by 0 bases and J by 0 bases, 4 bases remained unmatched. There are 16 residues in the CDR3.

This clonotype occurred many times. This sequence joins TRBV7-2 and TRBJ2-5, with D unclear. The CDR3 contains 14 residues. Trimming left V 1 base short and J 3 bases short, with 9 bases between. Looked up from germline, CDR1 is SGHTA and CDR2 is FQGNSA. The CDR3 protein is CASSLEFSEETQYF. CDR3 bases: TGTGCCAGCAGCTTAGAGTTCTCCGAAGAGACCCAGTACTTC.

This clonotype was seen many times. This chain links TRBV5-1 with TRBJ2-2; D is unclear. There are 14 residues in the CDR3. Trimming stripped 0 bases from V and 7 bases from J, with 10 bases between. Germline V gene sequence: CDR1 SGHRS, CDR2 YFSETQ. This CDR3 reads CASSLAGQDGELFF. The CDR3 DNA follows: TGCGCCAGCAGCTTGGCGGGCCAGGACGGGGAGCTGTTTTTT.

This clonotype was recorded at least ten times. The J gene is TRBJ2-3, the V gene TRBV20-1, with D perhaps given as TRBD1 or TRBD2 (6 bases each). CDR1 DFQATT and CDR2 SNEGSKA come from the germline V gene (reference sequence). V shed 3 bases and J shed 1 base, with 11 bases lying between them. The CDR3 consists of 14 residues. CDR3 in DNA: TGCAGTGCTAGCCTCGGGGGCGGCACAGATACGCAGTATTTT. Its translation is CSASLGGGTDTQYF.

The chain combines TRBV14 with TRBJ1-1, with D tentatively TRBD1 (5 bases). CDR3 length equals 15 residues. Germline loops: CDR1 SGHDN, CDR2 FVKESK. V was shortened by 3 bases and J by 1 base, with 12 bases between the two germline ends. Here the CDR3 reads CASSQDTTGNTEAFF. CDR3 bases: TGTGCCAGCAGCCAGGACACGACCGGGAACACTGAAGCTTTCTTT.

The table lists this clonotype with many counts. The chain recombines TRBV14 with TRBJ2-1; weak D call: TRBD2 (6 bases). The germline gives CDR1 SGHDN, CDR2 FVKESK. V lost 4 bases and J 3 bases, leaving 7 bases between the germline ends. The CDR3 sequence is 13 residues long. The DNA for the CDR3 is TGTGCCAGCAGCCGCGGGATCTACAATGAGCAGTTCTTC. Its translation: CASSRGIYNEQFF.

This clonotype was counted many times. The chain is built from TRBV10-3 and TRBJ2-2, with D possibly being TRBD1 or TRBD2 (5 bases each). The CDR3 is made up of 15 amino acids. Trimming left V 8 bases short and J 2 bases short, with 15 bases between. Germline CDR1 is ENHRY and CDR2 is SYGVKD. CDR3 sequence (DNA): TGTGCCATCGGAGGACGGGGCAGAAACACCGGGGAGCTGTTTTTT. Amino acids: CAIGGRGRNTGELFF.

At least ten counts were recorded for this clonotype. The J gene is TRBJ1-3, the V gene TRBV12-3 or TRBV12-4; possible D gene TRBD1, 5 bases. The V and J ends lost 9 bases and 0 bases respectively, with 15 bases between them. The CDR3 sequence is 15 residues long. CDR3 sequence (DNA): TGTGCCAGTTCGGGACGGAGCTTCTCTGGAAACACCATATATTTT. The encoded protein is CASSGRSFSGNTIYF.

Many counts were recorded for this clonotype. The CDR3: CASSLVGSSGELFF. CDR3 bases: TGCGCCAGCAGCTTGGTTGGCAGTTCCGGGGAGCTGTTTTTT. The chain has TRBV5-1 and TRBJ2-2; D is undetermined. The V and J ends lost 0 bases and 6 bases respectively, with 9 bases between them. The CDR3 totals 14 residues. Germline CDR1 and CDR2: SGHRS and YFSETQ. Using reference TRBV5-1 and TRBJ2-2 for the parts outside the CDR3, the full variable domain is KAGVTQTPRYLIKTRGQQVTLSCSPISGHRSVSWYQQTPGQGLQFLFEYFSETQRNKGNFPGRFSGRQFSNSRSEMNVSTLELGDSALYLCASSLVGSSGELFFGEGSRLTVL.

At least ten counts were recorded for this clonotype. This chain links TRBV10-3 with TRBJ2-7; 14 bases align to TRBD2. The length of the CDR3 is 17 residues. CDR1 ENHRY and CDR2 SYGVKD come from the germline V gene. Trimming took 3 bases from V and 2 from J; bases not matched to a gene: 6. CDR3 residues: CAISDAGTSGGTYEQYF. The CDR3 DNA reads as TGTGCCATCAGTGATGCCGGGACTAGCGGGGGAACCTACGAGCAGTACTTC.

This clonotype was counted ten times or more. The chain combines TRBV9 with TRBJ2-7, with D perhaps given as TRBD1 or TRBD2 (6 bases each). The CDR3 is 14 amino acids. V dropped 0 bases and J dropped 2 bases, with 9 bases sitting between them. CDR1 and CDR2 from the germline V gene are SGDLS and YYNGEE. CDR3 in DNA: TGTGCCAGCAGCGTAGGGGGGGACACCTACGAGCAGTACTTC. It codes for CASSVGGDTYEQYF.

There are many counts of this clonotype. The chain employs TRBV24-1 and TRBJ1-4; 8 bases are a match to TRBD1. V shed 4 bases and J 5 bases; nucleotides not matched to a gene: 5. Germline V gene sequence: CDR1 KGHDR, CDR2 SFDVKD. This CDR3 contains 15 residues. CDR3 residues: CATSDRDRGNEKLFF. CDR3 DNA: TGTGCCACCAGTGACAGAGACAGGGGAAATGAAAAACTGTTTTTT.

This clonotype turned up a few times. The CDR3 protein is CASSYSGQPNTEAFF. CDR3 DNA: TGTGCCAGCAGTTACTCGGGGCAGCCGAACACTGAAGCTTTCTTT. The J gene is TRBJ1-1, the V gene TRBV6-5, with D tentatively TRBD1 (5 bases). CDR3 length: 15 amino acids. Germline loops: CDR1 MNHEY, CDR2 SVGAGI. Between the trimmed V and J ends, which lost 0 bases and 1 base, there was a span of 9 bases.

This clonotype was counted at least ten times. The CDR3 loop is CASSRDREYEQYF. The DNA for the CDR3 is TGCGCCAGCAGCAGGGACAGGGAGTACGAGCAGTACTTC. The chain carries TRBV5-1 and TRBJ2-7, with 9 bases that match TRBD1. The CDR3 sequence is 13 residues long. With 4 bases clipped from V and 4 bases from J, the junction kept 3 bases outside the gene matches. Germline loops: CDR1 SGHRS, CDR2 YFSETQ.

This chain connects TRBV20-1 to TRBJ2-1, with TRBD2 matching 12 bases. The CDR3 is made up of 14 amino acids. V lost 2 bases to trimming and J lost 6 bases; unmatched junction nucleotides: 2. In germline, CDR1 is DFQATT, CDR2 SNEGSKA (reference sequence). The CDR3 here is CSARLGLAGNEQFF. The CDR3 DNA follows: TGCAGTGCTAGATTGGGACTAGCGGGCAATGAGCAGTTCTTC.

The table lists this clonotype with many counts. A read error may account for a junction end that differs from germline. The rearrangement uses TRBV5-1 and TRBJ1-1; unclear D gene. Per the germline V gene, CDR1 is SGHRS and CDR2 is YFSETQ. CDR3 length: 11 amino acids. For the CDR3, the DNA is TGTGCCAGCAGTTATGGCACAGAAGCTTTCTTT. Its translation: CASSYGTEAFF.

There are many counts of this clonotype. The chain carries TRBV5-1 and TRBJ2-7, with D maybe TRBD1 (5 bases). There are 16 residues in the CDR3. V was trimmed by 3 bases and J by 3 bases, leaving 19 bases between them. CDR1 is SGHRS and CDR2 is YFSETQ in the germline V gene. Here the CDR3 DNA reads TGCGCCAGCAGCTCCCCAGGGATGAGTGGGATCTACGAGCAGTACTTC. This translates into CASSSPGMSGIYEQYF.

This clonotype was detected only a few times. This chain connects TRBV5-1 to TRBJ2-7; TRBD1 is a possible D gene (7 bases). Germline CDR1 is SGHRS and CDR2 is YFSETQ. The CDR3 is 16 amino acids. V lost 6 bases and J 0 bases, leaving 19 bases between the germline ends. The CDR3 is CASTIGSTGVSYEQYF. CDR3 sequence (DNA): TGCGCCAGCACCATCGGGAGTACAGGGGTCTCCTACGAGCAGTACTTC. Supplemented by reference TRBV5-1 and TRBJ2-7, the full variable domain reads KAGVTQTPRYLIKTRGQQVTLSCSPISGHRSVSWYQQTPGQGLQFLFEYFSETQRNKGNFPGRFSGRQFSNSRSEMNVSTLELGDSALYLCASTIGSTGVSYEQYFGPGTRLTVT.